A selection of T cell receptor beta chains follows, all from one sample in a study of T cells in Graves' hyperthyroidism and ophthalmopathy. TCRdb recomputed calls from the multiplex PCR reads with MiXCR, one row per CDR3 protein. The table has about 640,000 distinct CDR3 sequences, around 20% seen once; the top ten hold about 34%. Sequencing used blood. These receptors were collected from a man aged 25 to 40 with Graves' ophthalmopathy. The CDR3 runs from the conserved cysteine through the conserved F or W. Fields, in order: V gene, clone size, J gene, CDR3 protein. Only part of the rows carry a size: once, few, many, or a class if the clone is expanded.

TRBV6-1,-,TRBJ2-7,CASSPRSRGEQYF
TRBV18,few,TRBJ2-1,CASSPGRYEQFF
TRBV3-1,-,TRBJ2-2,CASSQFIPGELFF
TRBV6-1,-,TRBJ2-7,CASTTDRGNYEQYF
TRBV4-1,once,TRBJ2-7,CASSQDILAGVYEQYF
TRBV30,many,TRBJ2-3,CAWSWGGTDTQYF
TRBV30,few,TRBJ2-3,CAWSGAGGRADTQYF
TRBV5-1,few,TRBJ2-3,CASSETSGTTDTQYF
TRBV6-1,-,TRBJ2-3,CASSNGWTSGRPASTDTQYF
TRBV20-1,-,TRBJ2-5,CSAFRLAAQETQYF
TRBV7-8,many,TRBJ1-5,CASSLNRDRTQPQHF
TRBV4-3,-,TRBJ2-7,CASSPTLIAGGFYEQYF
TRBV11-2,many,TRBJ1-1,CASSLGSGWNTEAFF
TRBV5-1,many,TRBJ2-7,CATPRQAGETYEQYF
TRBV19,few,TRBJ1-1,CASSMGQANTEAFF
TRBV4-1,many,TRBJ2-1,CASSHGGTSGGNEQFF
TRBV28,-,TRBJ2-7,CAGSLLSEEQYF
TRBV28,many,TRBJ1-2,CASSLPLDGYTF
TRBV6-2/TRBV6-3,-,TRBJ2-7,CASRPIAGASYEQYF
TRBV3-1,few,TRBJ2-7,CASSQPGQIPSYEQYF
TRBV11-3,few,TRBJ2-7,CASSPSPGGEQYF
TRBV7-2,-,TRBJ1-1,CASSSLRDRGKKAFF
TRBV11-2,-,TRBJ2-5,CASSLRGQGVEETQYF
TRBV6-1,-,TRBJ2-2,CTTCRRGTGELFF
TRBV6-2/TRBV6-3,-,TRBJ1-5,CASTAYSNQPQHF
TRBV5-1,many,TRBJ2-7,CASSTVTGYEQYF
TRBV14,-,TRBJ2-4,CASSYSRGQGAGNIQYF
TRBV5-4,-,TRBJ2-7,CASDAGTGMGEQYF
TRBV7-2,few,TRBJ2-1,CASSYSSGRTSEQFF
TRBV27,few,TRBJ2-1,CASMSSPHEQFF
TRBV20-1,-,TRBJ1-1,CSARDPEYAVNTEAFF
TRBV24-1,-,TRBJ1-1,CATTGTGDTEAFF
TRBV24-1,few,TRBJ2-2,CATSDSPTTGGSEKLFF
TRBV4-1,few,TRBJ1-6,CASSQTQGDNSPLHF
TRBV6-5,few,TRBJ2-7,CASSYRASGDYEQYF
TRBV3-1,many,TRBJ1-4,CASSQVAGEKLFF
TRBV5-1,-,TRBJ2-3,CASSLTGGRDTDTQYF
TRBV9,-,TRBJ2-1,CASSAATGGPYNEQFF
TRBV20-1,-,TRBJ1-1,CSARVKRGTEAFF
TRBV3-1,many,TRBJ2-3,CASSESGTRQDTQYF
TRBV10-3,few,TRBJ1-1,CATQGTGEIGEAFF
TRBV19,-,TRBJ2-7,CASRSGNSYEQYF
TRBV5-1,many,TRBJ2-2,CASSVDRLNTGELFF
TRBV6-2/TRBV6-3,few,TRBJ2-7,CATRGGSYEQYF
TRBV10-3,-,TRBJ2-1,CAISDFPSEFSYNEQFF